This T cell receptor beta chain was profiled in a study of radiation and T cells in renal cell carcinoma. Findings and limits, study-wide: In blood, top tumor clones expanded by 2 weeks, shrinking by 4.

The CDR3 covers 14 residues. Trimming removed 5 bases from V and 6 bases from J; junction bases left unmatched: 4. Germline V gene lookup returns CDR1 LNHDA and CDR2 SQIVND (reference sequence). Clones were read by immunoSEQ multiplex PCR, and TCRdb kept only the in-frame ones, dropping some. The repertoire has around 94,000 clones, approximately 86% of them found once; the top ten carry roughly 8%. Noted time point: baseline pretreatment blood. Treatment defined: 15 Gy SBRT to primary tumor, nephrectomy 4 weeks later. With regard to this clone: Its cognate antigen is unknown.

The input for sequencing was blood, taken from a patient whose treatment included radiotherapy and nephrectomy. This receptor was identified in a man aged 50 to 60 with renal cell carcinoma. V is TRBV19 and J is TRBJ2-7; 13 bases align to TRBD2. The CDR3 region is CASSPTSGRAEQYF. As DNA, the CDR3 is TGTGCCAGTAGTCCCACTAGCGGGAGGGCCGAGCAGTACTTC.